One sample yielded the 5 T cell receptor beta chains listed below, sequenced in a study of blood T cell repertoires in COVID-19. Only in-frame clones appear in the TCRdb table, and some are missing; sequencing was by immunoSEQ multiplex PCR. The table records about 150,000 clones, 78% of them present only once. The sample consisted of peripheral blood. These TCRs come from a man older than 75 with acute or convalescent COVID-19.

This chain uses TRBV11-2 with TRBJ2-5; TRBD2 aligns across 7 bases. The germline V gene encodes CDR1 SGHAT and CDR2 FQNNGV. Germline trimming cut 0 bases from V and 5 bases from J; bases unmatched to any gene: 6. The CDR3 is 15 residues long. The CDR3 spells CASSLDGREGETQYF. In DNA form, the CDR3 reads TGTGCCAGCAGCTTAGATGGCAGGGAGGGGGAGACCCAGTACTTC.

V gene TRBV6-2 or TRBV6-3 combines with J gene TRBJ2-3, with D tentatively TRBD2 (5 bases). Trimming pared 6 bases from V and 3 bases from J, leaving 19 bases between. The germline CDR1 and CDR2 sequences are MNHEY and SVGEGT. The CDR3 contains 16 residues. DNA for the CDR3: TGTGCCAGCAGCCCCCGACTACCCCAGGAGACAGATACGCAGTATTTT. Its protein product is CASSPRLPQETDTQYF.

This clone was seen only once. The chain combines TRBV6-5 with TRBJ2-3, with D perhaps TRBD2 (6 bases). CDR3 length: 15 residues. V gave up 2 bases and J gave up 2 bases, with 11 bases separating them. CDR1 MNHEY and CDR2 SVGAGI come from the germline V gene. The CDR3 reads CASSYGTFPTDTQYF. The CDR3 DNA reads TGTGCCAGCAGTTACGGGACTTTTCCCACAGATACGCAGTATTTT.

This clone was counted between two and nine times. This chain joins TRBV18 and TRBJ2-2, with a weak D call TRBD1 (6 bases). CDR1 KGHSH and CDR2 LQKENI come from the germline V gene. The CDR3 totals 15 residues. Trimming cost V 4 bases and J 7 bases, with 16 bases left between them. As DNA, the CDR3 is TGTGCCAGCTCACGGGCACAGGGAGACAGCGGGGAGCTGTTTTTT. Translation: CASSRAQGDSGELFF.

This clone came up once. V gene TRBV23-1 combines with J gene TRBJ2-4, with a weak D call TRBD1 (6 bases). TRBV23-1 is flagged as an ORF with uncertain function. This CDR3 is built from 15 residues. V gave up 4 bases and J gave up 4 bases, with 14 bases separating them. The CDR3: CASSPHRELKNIQYF. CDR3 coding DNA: TGCGCCAGCAGTCCGCACAGGGAACTTAAAAACATTCAGTACTTC.